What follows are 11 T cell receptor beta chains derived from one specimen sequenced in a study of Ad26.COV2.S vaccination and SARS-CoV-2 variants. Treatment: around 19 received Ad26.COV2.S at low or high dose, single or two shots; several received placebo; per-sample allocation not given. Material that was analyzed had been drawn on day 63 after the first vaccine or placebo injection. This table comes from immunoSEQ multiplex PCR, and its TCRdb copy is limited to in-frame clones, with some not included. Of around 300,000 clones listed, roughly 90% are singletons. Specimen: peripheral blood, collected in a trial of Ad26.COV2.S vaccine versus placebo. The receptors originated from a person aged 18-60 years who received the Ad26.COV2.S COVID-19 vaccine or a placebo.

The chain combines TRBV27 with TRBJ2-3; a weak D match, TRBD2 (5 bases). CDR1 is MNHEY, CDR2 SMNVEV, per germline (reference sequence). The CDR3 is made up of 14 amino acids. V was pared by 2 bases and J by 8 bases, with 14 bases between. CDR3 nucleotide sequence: TGTGCCAGCAGTTTAGGGAAGGGCGGAGGTACGCAGTATTTT. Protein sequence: CASSLGKGGGTQYF.

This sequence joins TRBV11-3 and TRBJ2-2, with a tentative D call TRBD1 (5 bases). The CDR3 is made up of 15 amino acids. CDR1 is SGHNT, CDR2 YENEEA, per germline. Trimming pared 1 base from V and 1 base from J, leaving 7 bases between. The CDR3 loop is CASSLGTWNTGELFF. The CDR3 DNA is TGTGCCAGCAGCTTAGGGACATGGAACACCGGGGAGCTGTTTTTT.

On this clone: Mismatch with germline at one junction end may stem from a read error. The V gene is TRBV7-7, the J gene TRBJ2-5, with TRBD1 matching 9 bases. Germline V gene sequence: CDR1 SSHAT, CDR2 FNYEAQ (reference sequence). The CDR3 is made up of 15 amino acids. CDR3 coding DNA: TGTGCTAGCAGCTTGATCGGACAGGGGCAAGAGACCCAGTACTTC. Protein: CASSLIGQGQETQYF.

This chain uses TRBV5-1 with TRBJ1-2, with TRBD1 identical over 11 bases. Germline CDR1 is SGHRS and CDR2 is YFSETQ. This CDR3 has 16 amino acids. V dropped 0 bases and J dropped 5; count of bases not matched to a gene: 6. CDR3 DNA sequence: TGCGCCAGCAGCTTGGCCACCGGGACAGGGGGATATGGCTACACCTTC. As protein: CASSLATGTGGYGYTF.

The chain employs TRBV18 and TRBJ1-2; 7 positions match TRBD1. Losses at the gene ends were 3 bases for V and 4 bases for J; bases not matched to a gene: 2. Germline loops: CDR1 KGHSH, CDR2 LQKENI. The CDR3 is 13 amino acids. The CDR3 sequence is CASSPDRSYGYTF. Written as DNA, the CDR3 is TGTGCCAGCTCACCGGACAGGAGCTATGGCTACACCTTC. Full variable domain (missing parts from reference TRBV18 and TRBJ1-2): NAGVMQNPRHLVRRRGQEARLRCSPMKGHSHVYWYRQLPEEGLKFMVYLQKENIIDESGMPKERFSAEFPKEGPSILRIQQVVRGDSAAYFCASSPDRSYGYTFGSGTRLTVV.

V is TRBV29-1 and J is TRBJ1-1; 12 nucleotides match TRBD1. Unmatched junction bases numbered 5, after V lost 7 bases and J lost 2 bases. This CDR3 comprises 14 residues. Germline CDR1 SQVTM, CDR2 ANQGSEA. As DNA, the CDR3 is TGCAGCGCCTCCGGGACAGGGGGCAACACTGAAGCTTTCTTT. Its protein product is CSASGTGGNTEAFF.

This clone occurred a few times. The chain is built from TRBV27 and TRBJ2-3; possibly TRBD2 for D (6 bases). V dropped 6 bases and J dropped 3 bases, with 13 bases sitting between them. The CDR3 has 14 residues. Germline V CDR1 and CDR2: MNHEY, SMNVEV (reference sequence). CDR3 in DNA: TGTGCCAGCAGCCCCTCCCGGGGGACAGATACGCAGTATTTT. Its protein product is CASSPSRGTDTQYF.

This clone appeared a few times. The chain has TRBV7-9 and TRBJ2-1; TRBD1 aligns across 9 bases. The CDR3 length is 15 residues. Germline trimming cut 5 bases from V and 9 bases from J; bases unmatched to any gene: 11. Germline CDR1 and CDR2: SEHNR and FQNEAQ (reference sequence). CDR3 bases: TGTGCCAGCAGCCAATGGACAGGGGCTAATCTTGAGCAGTTCTTC. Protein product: CASSQWTGANLEQFF. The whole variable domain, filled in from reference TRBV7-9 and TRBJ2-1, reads DTGVSQNPRHKITKRGQNVTFRCDPISEHNRLYWYRQTLGQGPEFLTYFQNEAQLEKSRLLSDRFSAERPKGSFSTLEIQRTEQGDSAMYLCASSQWTGANLEQFFGPGTRLTVL.

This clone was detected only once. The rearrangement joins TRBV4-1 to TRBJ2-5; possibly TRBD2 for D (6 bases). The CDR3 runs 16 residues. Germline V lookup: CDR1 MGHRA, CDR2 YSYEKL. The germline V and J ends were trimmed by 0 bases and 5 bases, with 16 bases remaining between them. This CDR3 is CASSQETGLTPETQYF. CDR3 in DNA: TGCGCCAGCAGCCAAGAAACGGGACTGACCCCGGAGACCCAGTACTTC.

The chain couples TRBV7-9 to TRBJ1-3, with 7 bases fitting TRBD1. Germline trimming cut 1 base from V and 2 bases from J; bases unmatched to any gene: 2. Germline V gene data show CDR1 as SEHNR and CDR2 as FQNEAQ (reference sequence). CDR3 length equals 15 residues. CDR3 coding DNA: TGTGCCAGCAGCTTAGAAACAGGGGCTGGAAACACCATATATTTT. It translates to CASSLETGAGNTIYF. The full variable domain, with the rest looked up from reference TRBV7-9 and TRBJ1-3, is DTGVSQNPRHKITKRGQNVTFRCDPISEHNRLYWYRQTLGQGPEFLTYFQNEAQLEKSRLLSDRFSAERPKGSFSTLEIQRTEQGDSAMYLCASSLETGAGNTIYFGEGSWLTVV.

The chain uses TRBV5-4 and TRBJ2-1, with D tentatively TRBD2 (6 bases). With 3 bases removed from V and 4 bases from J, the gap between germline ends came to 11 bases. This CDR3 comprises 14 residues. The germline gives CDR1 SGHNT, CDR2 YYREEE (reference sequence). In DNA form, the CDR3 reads TGTGCCAGCAGCTCGCCTAGCGCTTACAATGAGCAGTTCTTC. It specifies CASSSPSAYNEQFF.